This TCR beta chain was obtained from a study of blood T cell repertoires in COVID-19. Looking at the study overall: The samples span acute and convalescent COVID-19 from the United States, Italy and Spain. From T cells, B-cell-depleted T cells, or PBMCs came the material, which was cDNA or gDNA.

In this sample, this clone turned up a few times. In the authors' methods: For nucleated cells, counts were estimated from reference gene primer amplification. Using immunoSEQ multiplex PCR, the repertoire was profiled, and TCRdb retains in-frame clones only, with some absent. V, J and clone size were drawn from that table, and D and trimming were deduced from the DNA. The sample shows roughly 59,000 clones, approximately 82% of them seen only once. Trimming removed 7 bases at V and 0 bases at J, with 10 bases between. Germline CDR1 is MRHNA and CDR2 is SNTAGT. This CDR3 spans 14 amino acids. Sample: peripheral blood. The gene calls are TRBV6-4 and TRBJ1-3, with D maybe TRBD1 (6 bases). This clonotype was obtained from a human donor in a cohort sampled during active COVID-19. The CDR3 loop is CASTGQSSGNTIYF. The CDR3 DNA reads as TGTGCCAGCACCGGACAGAGCTCTGGAAACACCATATATTTT.